This T cell receptor beta chain was sequenced during a study of blood T cell repertoires in COVID-19. About the study: Italy, Spain and the United States were the sources of the convalescent and acute COVID-19 samples. Sample material is recorded as cDNA or gDNA derived from T cells, B-cell-depleted T cells, or PBMCs.

The germline V gene encodes CDR1 MNHEY and CDR2 SVGAGI. After removal of 4 bases from V and 9 bases from J, the junction contained 6 bases not matched to a gene. The CDR3 has 13 amino acids. Source study methods: Amplification of reference gene primers provided the estimated nucleated cell counts. The repertoire was sequenced with immunoSEQ multiplex PCR; TCRdb's copy has only in-frame clones and lacks some. V and J calls and clone size are as listed in that table; D and trimming were resolved from the DNA. Among about 100,000 clones listed, around 81% were seen once. The gene calls are TRBV6-5 and TRBJ2-1; TRBD1 matches at 7 bases. The sequencing sample was made of peripheral blood. The sequence derives from a woman in her 70s with acute or convalescent COVID-19. CDR3 coding DNA: TGTGCCAGCAGTTTACAGGGGCGCACTGAGCAGTTCTTC. It specifies CASSLQGRTEQFF.